This T cell receptor (beta chain) was sequenced in a study of cytomegalovirus exposure and HLA in healthy donors. Points from the study as a whole: Later, TCR association rates were found to vary by HLA locus, highest for DRB1 and lowest for HLA-C.

Note on this clone: As yet, its antigen is unknown.

Germline CDR1 MNHEY, CDR2 SMNVEV (reference sequence). This CDR3 has 19 residues. V lost 4 bases and J lost 1, with 26 bases in between. The PCR employed 60 Vbeta primers together with 13 Jbeta primers. Sequencing was performed with immunoSEQ multiplex PCR; in TCRdb, only in-frame clones are kept and a portion is missing. The profile covers 130,000 or so clones, with 75% to 80% appearing a single time and 1.5% to 2% taken by the ten largest. This chain links TRBV27 with TRBJ2-7; no clear D. Material: PBMCs. The sequence was obtained from a female donor in good health and CMV-seronegative. The CDR3 DNA reads TGTGCCAGCAGTTCCTCTAGAACAATTACTCCGCTAATGTCCTACGAGCAGTACTTC. Translating gives CASSSSRTITPLMSYEQYF.